This TCR beta chain was documented in a study of CD8 T cells in ankylosing spondylitis. Using its own MiXCR run on the 5' RACE reads, TCRdb lists one record per CDR3 protein. The sample carries under 250,000 distinct CDR3 sequences, 7% to 10% recorded once. At least ten counts were recorded for this clonotype. This CDR3 has 14 residues. V was pared by 6 bases and J by 10 bases, with 19 bases between. Looked up from germline, CDR1 is LGHDT and CDR2 is YNNKEL (reference sequence). This chain joins TRBV3-1 and TRBJ2-1; a possible D gene is TRBD2 (6 bases). The sequence came from a female donor with ankylosing spondylitis or in good health (not recorded which). Sequencing used blood, either unsorted or a sorted T cell fraction (not recorded which). The CDR3 sequence is CASSRPGEGGEQFF. Here the CDR3 DNA reads TGTGCCAGCAGTCGGCCGGGGGAAGGCGGCGAGCAGTTCTTC.